Listed below are T cell receptor beta chains from one sample, sequenced in a study of cytomegalovirus exposure and HLA in healthy donors. Measured with immunoSEQ multiplex PCR; TCRdb has only the in-frame clones, and not every one. The repertoire holds 110,000 to 150,000 clones, almost 85% seen once, with less than 2% in the top ten. Material for sequencing was PBMCs. The receptors originated from a woman in her thirties or forties in good health and CMV-seronegative. CDR3s include the opening cysteine and the closing phenylalanine or tryptophan. A D gene is named only where the DNA matches it firmly. The size entry is marked missing in some rows and otherwise reads once, few, many or a size class.

V: TRBV27
size: NA
J: TRBJ1-1
D: NA
CDR3: CASSFYRGNEAFF
DNA: TGTGCCAGCAGTTTTTATAGGGGGAATGAAGCTTTCTTT

V: TRBV30
size: few
J: TRBJ1-6
D: NA
CDR3: CAWSFAVGGNSPLHF
DNA: TGTGCCTGGAGTTTTGCTGTCGGGGGGAATTCACCCCTCCACTTT

V: TRBV28
size: NA
J: TRBJ1-2
D: TRBD1
CDR3: CASSFGTGGLGYTF
DNA: TGTGCCAGCAGTTTCGGAACAGGGGGCCTTGGCTACACCTTC

V: TRBV19
size: once
J: TRBJ1-2
D: TRBD1
CDR3: CASWGTGDYGYTF
DNA: TGTGCCAGCTGGGGGACAGGGGACTATGGCTACACCTTC

V: TRBV7-2
size: NA
J: TRBJ2-1
D: TRBD2
CDR3: CASSLLGTSGMFNEQFF
DNA: TGTGCCAGCAGCTTACTTGGGACTAGCGGGATGTTCAATGAGCAGTTCTTC

V: TRBV11-1
size: NA
J: TRBJ1-1
D: NA
CDR3: CASSPRASNTEAFF
DNA: TGTGCCAGCAGCCCCAGGGCCTCGAACACTGAAGCTTTCTTT

V: TRBV5-6
size: NA
J: TRBJ2-6
D: NA
CDR3: CASSYRRVSWANVLTF
DNA: TGTGCCAGCTCCTATCGGAGGGTAAGCTGGGCCAACGTCCTGACTTTC

V: TRBV27
size: NA
J: TRBJ2-7
D: NA
CDR3: CASSLPGRVYEQYF
DNA: TGTGCCAGCAGTTTACCAGGCAGGGTCTACGAGCAGTACTTC

V: TRBV4-3
size: NA
J: TRBJ1-2
D: NA
CDR3: CASSPAGGNYGYTF
DNA: TGCGCCAGCAGCCCCGCCGGAGGGAACTATGGCTACACCTTC

V: TRBV7-2
size: NA
J: TRBJ1-3
D: NA
CDR3: CASSTRTGSYSGNTIYF
DNA: TGTGCCAGCAGCACACGGACTGGGTCATACTCTGGAAACACCATATATTTT

V: TRBV5-1
size: NA
J: TRBJ2-1
D: TRBD2
CDR3: CASESSGPTYNEQFF
DNA: TGCGCCAGCGAAAGTAGCGGGCCCACCTACAATGAGCAGTTCTTC

V: TRBV27
size: NA
J: TRBJ1-1
D: TRBD1
CDR3: CASSLLHGQGMNTEAFF
DNA: TGTGCCAGCAGTCTACTCCACGGACAGGGCATGAACACTGAAGCTTTCTTT

V: TRBV5-1
size: NA
J: TRBJ1-1
D: TRBD1
CDR3: CASSYGQGFLNTEAFF
DNA: TGCGCCAGCAGCTACGGACAGGGGTTTTTGAACACTGAAGCTTTCTTT

V: TRBV19
size: NA
J: TRBJ1-2
D: TRBD1
CDR3: CASSAGDSLHYYGYTF
DNA: TGTGCCAGTAGCGCAGGGGACAGCCTACATTACTATGGCTACACCTTC

V: TRBV5-4
size: NA
J: TRBJ2-1
D: NA
CDR3: CASSTTRPNNEQFF
DNA: TGTGCCAGCAGCACGACTAGACCTAACAATGAGCAGTTCTTC

V: TRBV4-1
size: NA
J: TRBJ1-2
D: NA
CDR3: CASSQDGGLAYGYTF
DNA: TGCGCCAGCAGCCAAGACGGGGGTTTGGCCTATGGCTACACCTTC

V: TRBV4-3
size: NA
J: TRBJ2-1
D: NA
CDR3: CASSRTKAGPEGNEQFF
DNA: TGCGCCAGCAGCCGGACTAAAGCGGGTCCGGAGGGCAATGAGCAGTTCTTC

V: TRBV28
size: NA
J: TRBJ2-1
D: NA
CDR3: CASTPPTNINEQFF
DNA: TGTGCCAGCACCCCCCCGACTAACATAAATGAGCAGTTCTTC

V: TRBV28
size: few
J: TRBJ2-7
D: TRBD1
CDR3: CASSAGTGEEGSSYEQYF
DNA: TGTGCCAGCAGTGCCGGGACAGGGGAAGAGGGGAGCTCCTACGAGCAGTACTTC

V: TRBV11-3
size: NA
J: TRBJ2-3
D: NA
CDR3: CASSLNGRGAGDTQYF
DNA: TGTGCCAGCAGCTTAAACGGCCGTGGGGCAGGAGATACGCAGTATTTT

V: TRBV6-1
size: NA
J: TRBJ2-1
D: NA
CDR3: CASSESPTDEQFF
DNA: TGTGCCAGCAGTGAAAGCCCAACGGATGAGCAGTTCTTC

V: TRBV10-3
size: NA
J: TRBJ2-2
D: TRBD1
CDR3: CAVSGTADGELFF
DNA: TGTGCCGTCTCGGGGACAGCTGATGGGGAGCTGTTTTTT

V: TRBV7-9
size: NA
J: TRBJ2-1
D: TRBD2
CDR3: CASSLEREGRDNEQFF
DNA: TGTGCCAGCAGCTTAGAGCGGGAGGGCCGAGACAATGAGCAGTTCTTC

V: TRBV7-3
size: NA
J: TRBJ1-2
D: TRBD1
CDR3: CASSPDRGDGYTF
DNA: TGTGCCAGCAGCCCCGACAGGGGCGACGGCTACACCTTC

V: TRBV7-2
size: NA
J: TRBJ1-6
D: TRBD1
CDR3: CASSFIQGASPLHF
DNA: TGTGCCAGCAGCTTTATCCAGGGGGCTTCACCCCTCCACTTT

V: TRBV5-1
size: NA
J: TRBJ2-2
D: TRBD2
CDR3: CASSLSLAGESTGELFF
DNA: TGCGCCAGCAGCTTGTCCCTCGCGGGAGAAAGTACCGGGGAGCTGTTTTTT

V: TRBV14
size: NA
J: TRBJ2-7
D: TRBD1
CDR3: CASSQARRGQYEQYF
DNA: TGTGCCAGCAGCCAAGCCAGAAGGGGGCAGTACGAGCAGTACTTC

V: TRBV6-4
size: few
J: TRBJ1-1
D: NA
CDR3: CASSDRPGLEAFF
DNA: TGTGCCAGCAGTGATCGCCCAGGCCTTGAAGCTTTCTTT

V: TRBV28
size: few
J: TRBJ1-5
D: NA
CDR3: CASSQTPSRNQPQHF
DNA: TGTGCCAGCAGTCAAACCCCGAGTCGCAATCAGCCCCAGCATTTT

V: TRBV2
size: once
J: TRBJ2-7
D: TRBD1
CDR3: CASKTGTYEQYF
DNA: TGTGCCAGCAAGACAGGGACCTACGAGCAGTACTTC

V: TRBV28
size: NA
J: TRBJ2-7
D: NA
CDR3: CASNGGSGEQYF
DNA: TGTGCCAGCAACGGGGGATCGGGAGAGCAGTACTTC

V: TRBV4-2
size: NA
J: TRBJ2-7
D: NA
CDR3: CASSQDRESYEQYF
DNA: TGTGCCAGCAGCCAAGACAGGGAATCCTACGAGCAGTACTTC

V: TRBV6-5
size: NA
J: TRBJ2-3
D: TRBD2
CDR3: CASGLAGAADTQYF
DNA: TGTGCCAGCGGACTAGCGGGAGCAGCAGATACGCAGTATTTT

V: TRBV28
size: NA
J: TRBJ1-5
D: TRBD1
CDR3: CASTRDRGSQPQHF
DNA: TGTGCCAGCACGCGGGACAGGGGGTCCCAGCCCCAGCATTTT

V: TRBV19
size: NA
J: TRBJ2-7
D: NA
CDR3: CASSIDYTPSGEQYF
DNA: TGTGCCAGTAGTATCGACTACACTCCGTCGGGTGAGCAGTACTTC

V: TRBV6-5
size: NA
J: TRBJ2-7
D: NA
CDR3: CASSYFGGQTYEQYF
DNA: TGTGCCAGCAGTTACTTTGGCGGGCAAACCTACGAGCAGTACTTC

V: TRBV4-3
size: NA
J: TRBJ2-7
D: TRBD2
CDR3: CASSQELAGASLIYEQYF
DNA: TGCGCCAGCAGCCAAGAACTAGCGGGAGCCAGCCTGATCTACGAGCAGTACTTC